One sample yielded the 21 T cell receptor beta chains listed below, sequenced in a study of OX40 agonist ivuxolimab in advanced cancers. Using immunoSEQ multiplex PCR, the repertoire was profiled, and TCRdb retains in-frame clones only, with some absent. The sample consists of more than 75,000 clones, about 86% of them appearing once. The input for sequencing was CD4+ or CD8+ T cells sorted from blood, taken in a trial of the OX40 agonist ivuxolimab. Receptor source: an adult with an advanced solid tumor such as melanoma, head and neck, liver or kidney cancer.

The chain links TRBV7-3 to TRBJ2-3; 12 positions agree with TRBD2. The CDR3 contains 20 residues. Losses at the gene ends were 1 base for V and 0 bases for J; bases not matched to a gene: 11. The V gene's germline CDR1 is SGHTA and CDR2 FQGTGA. Here the CDR3 DNA reads TGTGCCAGCAGCTTAAGTCCGACTAGCGGGAGTTATGGGAGCACAGATACGCAGTATTTT. This encodes CASSLSPTSGSYGSTDTQYF.

This rearrangement joins TRBV7-8 to TRBJ2-3; possible D gene TRBD2, 5 bases. Germline values: CDR1 SGHVS, CDR2 FQNEAQ. There are 16 residues in the CDR3. The V and J ends lost 5 bases and 2 bases respectively, with 17 bases between them. CDR3 loop: CASSLWRVPHTDTQYF. CDR3 DNA sequence: TGTGCCAGCAGCCTCTGGCGGGTTCCCCACACAGATACGCAGTATTTT.

The V gene is TRBV7-3, the J gene TRBJ2-7, with 8 bases aligning to TRBD1. CDR1 and CDR2 from the germline V gene are SGHTA and FQGTGA. There are 12 residues in the CDR3. Unmatched junction bases numbered 6, after V lost 8 bases and J lost 6 bases. The CDR3 coding sequence is TGTGCCAGCGGACAGGGTCTCGGCGAGCAGTACTTC. It is translated as CASGQGLGEQYF.

By share of the sample, this clone is medium-sized. In DNA, the CDR3 is TGTGCCAGCAGTTACACCCGTGAAAACGAGTACGAGCAGTACTTC. Protein product: CASSYTRENEYEQYF. The rearrangement links TRBV6-5 to TRBJ2-7, with D unclear. V was clipped by 2 bases and J by 4 bases, with 15 bases between them. CDR3 length equals 15 residues. Germline V gives CDR1 MNHEY, CDR2 SVGAGI.

This clone was found a few times. CDR3 DNA sequence: TGTGCCCGCCGGGGGGGGAGCACAGATACGCAGTATTTT. Translating gives CARRGGSTDTQYF. The chain carries TRBV2 and TRBJ2-3; 8 bases fit TRBD2. The CDR3 runs to 13 residues. V gave up 11 bases and J gave up 0 bases; unmatched junction bases: 4. CDR1 and CDR2 from the germline V gene are SNHLY and FYNNEI.

The rearrangement links TRBV5-4 to TRBJ1-5; 9 bases map to TRBD1. Germline-derived CDR1 and CDR2 are SGHNT and YYREEE (reference sequence). There are 18 residues in the CDR3. V lost 6 bases and J lost 3; bases outside the gene matches: 16. The CDR3 bases are TGTGCCAGCATCATAGGCCGGGACAGGGAAACTCCCAATCAGCCCCAGCATTTT. This codes for CASIIGRDRETPNQPQHF.

J is TRBJ2-3 and V is TRBV30; D is uncertain. Trimming took 5 bases from V and 3 from J, leaving 9 bases between them. The CDR3 sequence is 12 residues long. The germline V gene has CDR1 GTSNPN and CDR2 SVGIG (reference sequence). The CDR3 DNA sequence: TGTGCCTGGTCCCCTCTAACAGATACGCAGTATTTT. Translation: CAWSPLTDTQYF.

The V and J genes are TRBV4-3 and TRBJ1-1, with 8 bases that match TRBD1. Germline V gene sequence: CDR1 LGHNA, CDR2 YSLEER. The CDR3 sequence is 15 residues long. V dropped 3 bases and J dropped 1; count of bases not matched to a gene: 4. The CDR3 region has the DNA TGCGCCAGCAGCCAGGACAGGGTGGGGAACACTGAAGCTTTCTTT. This sequence encodes CASSQDRVGNTEAFF.

The chain couples TRBV19 to TRBJ1-2; 7 nucleotides line up with TRBD1. Losses at the gene ends were 9 bases for V and 2 bases for J; bases not matched to a gene: 12. This CDR3 is built from 15 residues. CDR1 and CDR2 (germline): LNHDA, SQIVND (reference sequence). The CDR3 loop is CARIQGPNKNYGYTF. CDR3 DNA: TGTGCCAGGATACAGGGGCCCAATAAGAACTATGGCTACACCTTC.

This chain joins TRBV2 and TRBJ1-1; D gene ambiguous. With 8 bases removed from V and 1 base from J, the gap between germline ends came to 8 bases. Germline V gene data show CDR1 as SNHLY and CDR2 as FYNNEI. This CDR3 has 12 amino acids. This CDR3 reads CASCRRNTEAFF. The CDR3 nucleotides are TGTGCCAGCTGCAGGAGGAACACTGAAGCTTTCTTT.

The rearrangement joins TRBV14 to TRBJ1-3, with TRBD1 matching over 9 bases. This CDR3 contains 15 residues. Trimming cost V 3 bases and J 16 bases; bases outside gene matches: 16. The V gene's germline CDR1 is SGHDN and CDR2 FVKESK. In DNA form, the CDR3 reads TGTGCCAGCAGCCATCGGGACAGGGCCTTCGAAGTGTCGTATTTT. Protein sequence: CASSHRDRAFEVSYF.

In its sample, this clone was seen once. J is TRBJ2-2 and V is TRBV4-3; tentative D call: TRBD2 (7 bases). The germline V and J ends were trimmed by 0 bases and 6 bases, with 11 bases remaining between them. The CDR3 totals 15 residues. CDR1 and CDR2 (germline): LGHNA, YSLEER. Here the CDR3 DNA reads TGCGCCAGCAGCCAAGAGATAGGGGGGGCCGGGGAGCTGTTTTTT. Translation gives CASSQEIGGAGELFF.

V and J are TRBV5-4 and TRBJ2-5, with 7 bases fitting TRBD2. V lost 5 bases, J lost 5 bases, and 9 bases stayed unmatched. Germline-derived CDR1 and CDR2 are SGHNT and YYREEE (reference sequence). The CDR3 spans 14 residues. The CDR3 DNA is TGTGCCAGCAGTCCGAAAAGGGAGGGTGAGACCCAGTACTTC. Translating gives CASSPKREGETQYF.

The genes are TRBV4-3 and TRBJ2-3, with TRBD1 as a possible D gene (6 bases). Germline values: CDR1 LGHNA, CDR2 YSLEER. The CDR3 has 16 amino acids. The V end lost 0 bases, the J end lost 6 bases, and 16 bases lay between the germline ends. CDR3 DNA sequence: TGCGCCAGCAGCCAAGATGGGGCAGGGGTGGCCGATACGCAGTATTTT. It specifies CASSQDGAGVADTQYF.

This chain links TRBV19 with TRBJ2-1; the D is unclear. Germline V lookup: CDR1 LNHDA, CDR2 SQIVND (reference sequence). Trimming removed 3 bases from V and 0 bases from J, with 15 bases in between. The CDR3 contains 17 residues. The DNA of the CDR3 is TGTGCCAGTAGTATTGGGTCGCACAGAAGCTCCTACAATGAGCAGTTCTTC. It is translated as CASSIGSHRSSYNEQFF.

The chain joins TRBV11-2 to TRBJ1-2; the match to TRBD1 covers 10 bases. V lost 3 bases, J lost 8 bases, and 9 bases stayed unmatched. Germline-derived CDR1 and CDR2 are SGHAT and FQNNGV. CDR3 length: 15 amino acids. The CDR3 reads CASSFDRGRLEGYTF. CDR3 sequence (DNA): TGTGCCAGCAGCTTTGACAGGGGGCGACTTGAAGGCTACACCTTC. Filled out from reference TRBV11-2 and TRBJ1-2, the complete variable domain reads EAGVAQSPRYKIIEKRQSVAFWCNPISGHATLYWYQQILGQGPKLLIQFQNNGVVDDSQLPKDRFSAERLKGVDSTLKIQPAKLEDSAVYLCASSFDRGRLEGYTFGSGTRLTVV.

This chain links TRBV9 with TRBJ1-1, with TRBD1 identical over 7 bases. V dropped 0 bases and J dropped 1; count of bases not matched to a gene: 3. Germline V lookup: CDR1 SGDLS, CDR2 YYNGEE. This CDR3 is built from 15 residues. The CDR3 loop is CASSVGGQTNTEAFF. The CDR3 DNA reads TGTGCCAGCAGCGTAGGGGGACAGACGAACACTGAAGCTTTCTTT.

The rearrangement links TRBV4-3 to TRBJ2-1; D is undetermined. The CDR3 covers 14 residues. Germline values: CDR1 LGHNA, CDR2 YSLEER. Trimming left V 3 bases short and J 2 bases short, with 8 bases between. The CDR3 nucleotides are TGCGCCAGCAGCCAGGATACTACCTACAATGAGCAGTTCTTC. This codes for CASSQDTTYNEQFF.

The chain has TRBV5-1 and TRBJ2-3; D gene unclear. V lost 4 bases and J lost 2, with 14 bases in between. This CDR3 spans 15 amino acids. The V gene's germline CDR1 is SGHRS and CDR2 YFSETQ. The CDR3 region is CASSPRPTLTDTQYF. CDR3 bases: TGCGCCAGCAGCCCTCGACCCACTCTCACAGATACGCAGTATTTT.

The chain links TRBV4-1 to TRBJ2-7; D ambiguous. The CDR3 totals 14 residues. Germline values: CDR1 MGHRA, CDR2 YSYEKL. Trimming removed 3 bases at V and 3 bases at J, with 12 bases between. The CDR3 here is CASSQEYDIYEQYF. CDR3 coding DNA: TGCGCCAGCAGCCAGGAGTACGACATCTACGAGCAGTACTTC.

V gene TRBV9 combines with J gene TRBJ2-3; 7 nucleotides agree with TRBD1. V lost 2 bases to trimming and J lost 3 bases; unmatched junction nucleotides: 6. Germline lookup yields CDR1 SGDLS and CDR2 YYNGEE. This CDR3 is 15 amino acids long. The CDR3 spells CASSVTGIGTDTQYF. The CDR3 bases are TGTGCCAGCAGCGTGACAGGGATCGGTACAGATACGCAGTATTTT.